The clone carrying this TCR beta chain has a handful of counts. This entry is derived from a study of immune evolution from preneoplasia to lung adenocarcinoma. Measured with immunoSEQ multiplex PCR; TCRdb has only the in-frame clones, and not every one. The table has over 6,500 clones, approximately 80% seen once. This CDR3 is built from 15 residues. CDR1 is WNHNN, CDR2 SYGVQD, per germline (reference sequence). Germline trimming cut 7 bases from V and 9 bases from J; bases unmatched to any gene: 12. The specimen sequenced was FFPE adjacent normal lung tissue. The chain has TRBV10-1 and TRBJ2-1; 10 positions agree with TRBD2. The clonotype originates from a person aged 70 to 80 with lung adenocarcinoma. The CDR3 loop reads CASTLAGTSEGEQFF. CDR3 sequence (DNA): TGCGCCAGCACCCTAGCCGGGACTAGCGAAGGTGAGCAGTTCTTC.